These 17 T cell receptor beta chains came from one sample sequenced in a study of T cell clusters in autoimmune cytopenias. One tube held mixed TRB-A and TRB-B primer pools for touch-down PCR. TCRdb re-called the multiplex PCR reads and shows each CDR3 protein once, DNA omitted. This sample's clone table lists around 11,000 distinct CDR3 sequences. TRB amplification used 250 ng of peripheral blood genomic DNA. This sample was shared with a second study, whose subject was T cell repertoires in aging, cancer and after chemotherapy.

Material for sequencing was peripheral blood. All receptors derive from a human donor in good health.

V and J are TRBV5-1 and TRBJ2-2; TCRdb's assignment of TRBD2 cannot be checked, as there is no DNA. CDR1 SGHRS and CDR2 YFSETQ come from the germline V gene. The CDR3 totals 18 residues. CDR3 sequence: CASSFPVSGWEDTGELFF.

The rearrangement uses TRBV15 and TRBJ2-2; as DNA is missing, the TRBD1 call by TCRdb cannot be tested. Germline V gene data show CDR1 as LNHNV and CDR2 as YYDKDF (reference sequence). The length of the CDR3 is 18 residues. The CDR3 loop is CATSRGMGTGDITGELFF.

This clonotype counts as medium-sized by frequency. This rearrangement joins TRBV19 to TRBJ2-1. Germline CDR1 reads LNHDA; CDR2 reads SQIVND (reference sequence). This CDR3 region has 14 residues. CDR3 residues: CASGRTLPYNEQFF.

This chain joins TRBV6-5 and TRBJ1-2; TCRdb selects TRBD1, and the lack of DNA leaves this call unchecked. The CDR3 sequence is 15 residues long. Germline CDR1 and CDR2: MNHEY and SVGAGI. The CDR3: CASSPNRAGSYGYTF.

V and J are TRBV10-3 and TRBJ1-1; TCRdb selects TRBD1, and the lack of DNA leaves this call unchecked. The CDR3 length is 14 residues. The V gene's germline CDR1 is ENHRY and CDR2 SYGVKD. This chain's CDR3 is CAIRGDRGNTEAFF.

This clonotype is medium-sized by frequency. The chain couples TRBV30 to TRBJ1-4; TCRdb lists TRBD1, though no DNA is available to test this call. The length of the CDR3 is 14 residues. Germline V gives CDR1 GTSNPN, CDR2 SVGIG (reference sequence). This chain's CDR3 is CAWSVRQGYEKLFF. The whole variable domain, filled in from reference TRBV30 and TRBJ1-4, reads SQTIHQWPATLVQPVGSPLSLECTVEGTSNPNLYWYRQAAGRGLQLLFYSVGIGQISSEVPQNLSASRPQDRQFILSSKKLLLSDSGFYLCAWSVRQGYEKLFFGSGTQLSVL.

The CDR3 region is CASSSAEGLNTEAFF. V and J are TRBV19 and TRBJ1-1. Germline V gives CDR1 LNHDA, CDR2 SQIVND (reference sequence). This CDR3 comprises 15 residues.

Judged by frequency, this clonotype is medium-sized. V gene TRBV19 combines with J gene TRBJ1-5; TCRdb indicates TRBD1, and absent DNA this call remains unverified. Germline V lookup: CDR1 LNHDA, CDR2 SQIVND (reference sequence). CDR3 length: 15 amino acids. CDR3 sequence reads: CASRRDRASNQPQHF.

The chain is built from TRBV6-1 and TRBJ1-2. Looked up from germline, CDR1 is MNHNS and CDR2 is SASEGT. The CDR3 totals 15 residues. The CDR3 sequence is CASSLGTANNYGYTF.

The gene calls are TRBV6-6 and TRBJ2-2; as DNA is missing, the TRBD2 call by TCRdb cannot be tested. CDR1 and CDR2 (germline): MNHNY, SVGAGI (reference sequence). The CDR3 length is 15 residues. CDR3 residues: CASSLTSPNTGELFF.

The rearrangement uses TRBV7-3 and TRBJ2-2. CDR1 and CDR2 (germline): SGHTA, FQGTGA. CDR3 length equals 13 residues. CDR3 in amino acids: CASSTANTGELFF.

This clonotype is identified as medium-sized from frequency. The V and J genes are TRBV19 and TRBJ1-2. The CDR3 is 12 residues long. Germline V gene lookup returns CDR1 LNHDA and CDR2 SQIVND (reference sequence). Here the CDR3 reads CASSMMNYGYTF.

The CDR3 sequence: CASSYDTVLSNQPQHF. This chain connects TRBV6-6 to TRBJ1-5. The length of the CDR3 is 16 residues. Looked up from germline, CDR1 is MNHNY and CDR2 is SVGAGI (reference sequence).

Measured by frequency, this clonotype is medium-sized. V is TRBV29-1 and J is TRBJ2-5. This CDR3 comprises 12 residues. Germline V gives CDR1 SQVTM, CDR2 ANQGSEA. This chain's CDR3 is CSVEQIQETQYF.

V and J are TRBV11-1 and TRBJ2-1; the D gene TCRdb calls, TRBD1, cannot be checked with no DNA. Germline values: CDR1 SGHAT, CDR2 FQDESV (reference sequence). The CDR3 is 21 residues long. The CDR3 sequence is CASSLGSTGGYLSRHYNEQFF.

V gene TRBV27 combines with J gene TRBJ1-5. Germline V gives CDR1 MNHEY, CDR2 SMNVEV (reference sequence). The CDR3 sequence is 12 residues long. This CDR3 reads CASKSANQPQHF.

J is TRBJ2-5 and V is TRBV7-6; as DNA is missing, the TRBD1 call by TCRdb cannot be tested. The CDR3 is 15 residues long. CDR1 SGHVS and CDR2 FNYEAQ come from the germline V gene. The CDR3 reads CASSIGQGRGETQYF.